Sequencing of this TCR beta chain was carried out in a study of T-cell reconstitution after alpha-beta-depleted transplantation in children. In its sample, this clonotype was seen many times. The CDR3 loop spans 13 amino acids. V shed 6 bases and J 4 bases; nucleotides not matched to a gene: 3. Germline loops: CDR1 SEHNR, CDR2 FQNEAQ (reference sequence). Researchers prepared the TCRbeta library using unique molecular identifiers, the study reports. Each CDR3 protein gets one entry after TCRdb re-called the PCR reads with MiXCR. The table includes 190,000 or so distinct CDR3 sequences, approximately 6.8% detected once.

The chain joins TRBV7-9 to TRBJ2-5; 9 bases align to TRBD1. The clonotype originates from a human donor who donated a stem cell graft to a child with Wiskott-Aldrich syndrome. The sample was PBMCs from the stem cell graft donor, taken from the stem cell graft. The CDR3: CASRGQGVETQYF. In DNA, the CDR3 is TGTGCCAGCAGGGGACAGGGCGTAGAGACCCAGTACTTC.